The text below deals with one TCR beta chain. Its target antigen remains unknown. No quality values exist for individual bases; no much larger clone is one base distant. This sample stems from a study of T cell responses to AZD1222 COVID-19 vaccine (dated by TCRdb to the early 2020s). About the full investigation: Because spike-specific TCR depth and breadth did not differ between the two schedules, AZD1222 recipients who got a second dose at roughly 4 weeks were pooled with those who got a second dose at roughly 12 weeks. TCR sequencing covered 230 to 250 trial participants: nearly 210 given two doses of AZD1222 and 26 given two doses of MenACWY control vaccine. Enrollment into the trials was organized by age into subgroups of 18-55, 56-69 and 70-plus years, and those subgroups contained around 150, 28 and 57 TCR-sequenced participants, respectively.

Results the study describes overall, beyond this receptor: After two AZD1222 doses, both the breadth and the depth of spike-specific TCRs were significantly higher than at day 0 and than in MenACWY recipients. The 56-69-year group was small, and its depth increase did not reach significance, likely because of low power. Vaccine-associated CD4 TCRs spanned the whole spike protein, with dominant responses in regions 160-218 and 743-854. Conclusions about previously exposed vaccinees are limited, since just a handful of AZD1222 recipients were seropositive for SARS-CoV-2 at baseline. No day 14 peak-response samples were available, so repertoires were characterized only after the peak T cell response. Participants were mostly white British, with more females than males. The authors suggested clonal diversity may have been underestimated. Epitopes outside the regions mutated in the B.1.351 and B.1.1.7 variants were reportedly recognized by nearly half of the unique spike-specific TCRs.

There are 15 amino acids in the CDR3, from cysteine to phenylalanine inclusive. The read is trimmed to its CDR3 DNA, 45 bases read in frame from base 1. V is cut back by 3 bases and J by 3 bases, with 6 bases in the junction unmatched. The germline V gene yields SNHLY for CDR1 and FYNNEI for CDR2. The sample's time point label, decoded: baseline before first vaccination. The vaccinee samples were drawn from two UK trials, COV001 and COV002, one of which was a single-blind randomized controlled phase 2/3 trial testing AZD1222 (ChAdOx1 nCoV-19) in healthy adults. For TCRbeta chain sequencing, PBMC samples were collected from trial participants at day 0 and at day 28 after the second dose. The CDR3 regions of human TCRbeta chains were analyzed by immunosequencing. On the study's bioinformatics: TCRs in the repertoires were matched against a reference library of SARS-CoV-2-specific TCRs that had been generated with the MIRA antigen-specificity platform. Breadth meant the fraction of unique TCRs that were SARS-CoV-2-associated, whereas depth meant the fraction of total T cells that were SARS-CoV-2-associated. Using the MIRA data, every spike-specific TCR was mapped to the spike region that the TCR reacted to and assigned to either a CD4 or a CD8 class. Log10-transformed breadth and depth values were compared by one-way ANOVA with Sidak's multiple comparisons tests. TCRdb holds this immuneACCESS table with in-frame rearrangements only. Some clones are missing; in checked studies, unresolved V genes explain under half, and the rest has no known cause. V and J calls and clone size follow that table, whereas D and trimming were derived from the DNA. In all, the sample holds about 56,000 clones, and approximately 83% of those were seen once. The top ten clonotypes cover 15% to 20% of the sample.

The starting material was peripheral blood, obtained on day 0 of AZD1222 vaccination. This chain is built from TRBV2 and TRBJ2-7; 9 middle bases align to TRBD2. The origin of this receptor is an adult in good health. The CDR3 amino acid sequence is: CASSEGLAGNYEQYF. The nucleotide sequence reads as follows: TGTGCCAGCAGTGAGGGTCTAGCGGGGAACTACGAGCAGTACTTC.